The 27 T cell receptor beta chains below were found in one sample sequenced in a study of blood T cell repertoires in COVID-19. Repertoires were generated with immunoSEQ multiplex PCR, while TCRdb's copy carries only in-frame clones and drops some. The sample carries some 130,000 clones, more than 75% recorded once. Sequenced material: PBMCs or T cells enriched from blood (not recorded which). The receptors derive from a woman aged 45-65 years who had recovered from COVID-19.

V and J are TRBV7-3 and TRBJ2-5; 8 nucleotides line up with TRBD2. Per the germline V gene, CDR1 is SGHTA and CDR2 is FQGTGA. V shed 0 bases, J shed 2 bases, and the junction held 8 bases outside the gene matches. CDR3 length: 17 amino acids. CDR3 nucleotides: TGTGCCAGCAGCTTAACGGGGGTAGCGGGGAGACAAGAGACCCAGTACTTC. Translating it yields CASSLTGVAGRQETQYF.

A remark on this clone: One junction end disagrees with the germline gene, perhaps due to a read error. The V call is TRBV7-2, the J call TRBJ2-3; weak D call: TRBD2 (5 bases). This CDR3 contains 15 residues. Germline V lookup: CDR1 SGHTA, CDR2 FQGNSA. CDR3 DNA sequence: TGTGCCAGCAGCTTCGGACTGGGGAGCAGAGATACGCAGTATTTT. Its protein product is CASSFGLGSRDTQYF. Together with reference TRBV7-2 and TRBJ2-3, the CDR3 gives the full variable domain: GAGVSQSPSNKVTEKGKDVELRCDPISGHTALYWYRQSLGQGLEFLIYFQGNSAPDKSGLPSDRFSAERTGGSVSTLTIQRTQQEDSAVYLCASSFGLGSRDTQYFGPGTRLTVL.

The J gene is TRBJ1-6, the V gene TRBV5-4, with 11 bases matching TRBD1. CDR3 length equals 14 residues. The V gene end was trimmed by 4 bases and the J gene end by 7 bases; junction bases not matched to a gene: 1. Germline values: CDR1 SGHNT, CDR2 YYREEE (reference sequence). This CDR3 reads CASSRDRGNSPLHF. DNA for the CDR3: TGTGCCAGCAGCCGGGACAGGGGGAATTCACCCCTCCACTTT. Based on the CDR3 plus reference TRBV5-4 and TRBJ1-6, the full variable domain is ETGVTQSPTHLIKTRGQQVTLRCSSQSGHNTVSWYQQALGQGPQFIFQYYREEENGRGNFPPRFSGLQFPNYSSELNVNALELDDSALYLCASSRDRGNSPLHFGNGTRLTVT.

The chain combines TRBV5-1 with TRBJ2-7; D perhaps matches TRBD1 (6 bases). Germline loops: CDR1 SGHRS, CDR2 YFSETQ. The length of the CDR3 is 14 residues. V lost 0 bases to trimming and J lost 4 bases, with 11 bases between them. The CDR3 protein is CASSLGDTGYEQYF. CDR3 coding DNA: TGCGCCAGCAGCTTGGGGGATACAGGGTACGAGCAGTACTTC.

The chain couples TRBV7-3 to TRBJ2-1; a weak D match, TRBD2 (7 bases). The V end was cut by 4 bases, the J end by 3 bases, with 13 bases between. This CDR3 spans 15 amino acids. Germline assignment: CDR1 SGHTA and CDR2 FQGTGA. The DNA of the CDR3 is TGTGCCAGCAGCTCACAGGGAGGGGGCTACAATGAGCAGTTCTTC. This sequence encodes CASSSQGGGYNEQFF.

The chain links TRBV5-5 to TRBJ1-2, with D possibly matching TRBD1 (5 bases). CDR1 is SGHKS, CDR2 YYEKEE, per germline (reference sequence). V shed 4 bases and J shed 6 bases, with 16 bases lying between them. The CDR3 is 14 amino acids. The CDR3 sequence: CASSRSGKENGYTF. The CDR3 bases are TGTGCCAGCAGCAGGTCAGGGAAGGAGAATGGCTACACCTTC. Drawing the rest from reference TRBV5-5 and TRBJ1-2, the complete variable domain is DAGVTQSPTHLIKTRGQQVTLRCSPISGHKSVSWYQQVLGQGPQFIFQYYEKEERGRGNFPDRFSARQFPNYSSELNVNALLLGDSALYLCASSRSGKENGYTFGSGTRLTVV.

This clone was counted a few times. The V gene is TRBV7-6, the J gene TRBJ2-1; D is perhaps TRBD2 (5 bases). V dropped 0 bases and J dropped 8 bases, with 11 bases sitting between them. CDR1 and CDR2 from the germline V gene are SGHVS and FNYEAQ. CDR3 length: 14 amino acids. This CDR3 is CASSLAGGIHEQFF. In nucleotides, the CDR3 is TGTGCCAGCAGCTTAGCTGGAGGAATCCATGAGCAGTTCTTC.

This clone was detected a few times. Other nucleotide sequences in the sample specify the same CDR3. The chain couples TRBV7-2 to TRBJ2-5; unclear D gene. CDR1 is SGHTA and CDR2 is FQGNSA in the germline V gene. The V gene lost 5 bases and the J gene lost 2 bases, with 6 bases spanning the gap. CDR3 size: 12 residues. Here the CDR3 reads CASSPYQETQYF. CDR3 sequence (DNA): TGTGCCAGCAGCCCCTATCAAGAGACCCAGTACTTC.

This CDR3 is CASSSITGPSGNTIYF. CDR3 bases: TGTGCCAGCAGCTCAATTACAGGGCCCTCTGGAAACACCATATATTTT. The chain employs TRBV7-6 and TRBJ1-3; TRBD1 is a possible D gene (6 bases). The germline V gene has CDR1 SGHVS and CDR2 FNYEAQ. The CDR3 totals 16 residues. Between the trimmed V and J ends, which lost 4 bases and 0 bases, there was a span of 13 bases.

This chain uses TRBV30 with TRBJ2-3; 13 nucleotides agree with TRBD2. Germline CDR1 is GTSNPN and CDR2 is SVGIG (reference sequence). This CDR3 comprises 16 residues. After removal of 4 bases from V and 4 bases from J, the junction contained 8 bases not matched to a gene. CDR3 in amino acids: CAWTKGLAGFADTQYF. CDR3 nucleotides: TGTGCCTGGACCAAGGGACTAGCGGGGTTCGCAGATACGCAGTATTTT.

The chain has TRBV28 and TRBJ2-4; D might be TRBD2 (6 bases). Looked up from germline, CDR1 is MDHEN and CDR2 is SYDVKM. V lost 4 bases, J lost 7 bases, and 20 bases lay in between. CDR3 length equals 16 residues. The chain's CDR3 is CASSSPTGVEINIQYF. DNA for the CDR3: TGTGCCAGCAGTTCACCTACGGGGGTAGAAATTAACATTCAGTACTTC.

The CDR3 region is CASGQGASNSPLHF. The CDR3 region has the DNA TGTGCCAGCGGGCAGGGGGCGAGTAATTCACCCCTCCACTTT. The chain links TRBV2 to TRBJ1-6; 8 bases align to TRBD1. Trimming removed 8 bases from V and 6 bases from J; junction bases left unmatched: 6. The CDR3 has 14 amino acids. Per germline, CDR1 SNHLY and CDR2 FYNNEI.

This clone was seen many times. The chain has TRBV19 and TRBJ1-1; D remains ambiguous. Germline CDR1 and CDR2: LNHDA and SQIVND (reference sequence). V dropped 1 base and J dropped 3 bases, with 9 bases sitting between them. The CDR3 covers 14 residues. CDR3 loop: CASSIVLRDTEAFF. The CDR3 DNA follows: TGTGCCAGTAGTATAGTCCTTCGAGACACTGAAGCTTTCTTT.

The chain has TRBV7-3 and TRBJ2-1; D is uncertain. The V gene's germline CDR1 is SGHTA and CDR2 FQGTGA. Deletions cut 3 bases from V and 6 bases from J, with 12 bases between. This CDR3 contains 14 residues. The CDR3: CASSFTGSPNEQFF. The DNA of the CDR3 is TGTGCCAGCAGCTTCACCGGGTCGCCCAATGAGCAGTTCTTC.

The rearrangement joins TRBV6-5 to TRBJ2-2, with D possibly matching TRBD2 (6 bases). The CDR3 totals 15 residues. From germline, CDR1 is MNHEY and CDR2 SVGAGI. Trimming took off 4 bases at V and 1 base at J, with 10 bases between the two ends. The CDR3, as DNA: TGTGCCAGCAGTTCAACCGGGGGGAACACCGGGGAGCTGTTTTTT. Translation: CASSSTGGNTGELFF.

The rearrangement links TRBV7-2 to TRBJ1-2; weak D call: TRBD1 (5 bases). The germline V gene encodes CDR1 SGHTA and CDR2 FQGNSA. Trimming left V 1 base short and J 0 bases short, with 12 bases between. The CDR3 length is 16 residues. The CDR3 region is CASSLVPGTTNYGYTF. The CDR3 DNA follows: TGTGCCAGCAGCTTAGTTCCAGGGACTACTAACTATGGCTACACCTTC.

The rearrangement uses TRBV9 and TRBJ1-1; the match to TRBD1 covers 8 bases. With 0 bases clipped from V and 5 bases from J, the junction kept 6 bases outside the gene matches. The germline V gene encodes CDR1 SGDLS and CDR2 YYNGEE. The CDR3 sequence is 15 residues long. The CDR3 sequence is CASSVGPGGRTEAFF. Written as DNA, the CDR3 is TGTGCCAGCAGCGTAGGGCCAGGGGGCCGGACTGAAGCTTTCTTT.

This chain uses TRBV3-1 (or the pseudogene TRBV3-2) with TRBJ1-3; D may be TRBD1 (6 bases). This CDR3 contains 15 residues. Per germline, CDR1 LGHDT and CDR2 YNNKEL (reference sequence). Trimming removed 5 bases from V and 2 bases from J, with 13 bases in between. CDR3 DNA: TGTGCCAGCAGCGGGATAACAGGGACTGGAAACACCATATATTTT. Translated, it gives CASSGITGTGNTIYF.

The V gene is TRBV30, the J gene TRBJ1-2, with 8 bases matching TRBD1. This CDR3 is built from 15 residues. Unmatched junction bases numbered 9, after V lost 3 bases and J lost 3 bases. Germline CDR1 and CDR2: GTSNPN and SVGIG (reference sequence). CDR3 loop: CAWSLRTGKDYGYTF. The CDR3 nucleotides read TGTGCCTGGAGCCTCCGGACAGGGAAAGACTATGGCTACACCTTC. The full variable domain, in which reference TRBV30 and TRBJ1-2 provide the parts outside the CDR3, is SQTIHQWPATLVQPVGSPLSLECTVEGTSNPNLYWYRQAAGRGLQLLFYSVGIGQISSEVPQNLSASRPQDRQFILSSKKLLLSDSGFYLCAWSLRTGKDYGYTFGSGTRLTVV.

There are a few counts of this clone. The V call is TRBV6-2 or TRBV6-3, the J call TRBJ1-6; possible D gene TRBD1, 5 bases. The CDR3 runs to 18 residues. Germline V gene lookup returns CDR1 MNHEY and CDR2 SVGEGT. The germline V and J ends were trimmed by 2 bases and 10 bases, with 24 bases remaining between them. DNA of the CDR3: TGTGCCAGCAGTTACCGACCCGTGCGGGCTACTCGGGGGTCACCCCTCCACTTT. Its translation is CASSYRPVRATRGSPLHF.

This clone came up once. The chain recombines TRBV28 with TRBJ1-1; D might be TRBD1 (6 bases). This CDR3 region has 13 residues. CDR1 is MDHEN, CDR2 SYDVKM, per germline. V lost 7 bases and J lost 5, with 14 bases in between. The CDR3 protein is CASKQGRWTEAFF. The CDR3 DNA reads as TGTGCCAGCAAACAGGGTAGGTGGACTGAAGCTTTCTTT. The full variable domain, rest sourced from reference TRBV28 and TRBJ1-1, is DVKVTQSSRYLVKRTGEKVFLECVQDMDHENMFWYRQDPGLGLRLIYFSYDVKMKEKGDIPEGYSVSREKKERFSLILESASTNQTSMYLCASKQGRWTEAFFGQGTRLTVV.

In its sample, this clone was seen once. The chain is built from TRBV11-2 and TRBJ1-2; 8 bases line up with TRBD1. CDR3 length: 17 amino acids. After removal of 0 bases from V and 1 base from J, the junction contained 7 bases not matched to a gene. CDR1 and CDR2 from the germline V gene are SGHAT and FQNNGV. The CDR3 loop reads CASSLDSGTGVNYGYTF. Here the CDR3 DNA reads TGTGCCAGCAGCTTAGACAGTGGGACAGGAGTTAACTATGGCTACACCTTC.

V and J are TRBV5-1 and TRBJ1-6; D not resolved. This CDR3 has 13 amino acids. From germline, CDR1 is SGHRS and CDR2 YFSETQ. V was cut by 4 bases and J by 7 bases, with 9 bases left in between. The CDR3 nucleotides read TGCGCCAGCAGCCGAACAAAAAATTCACCCCTCCACTTT. As protein: CASSRTKNSPLHF.

This clone was picked up one time. The CDR3 sequence: CASSLMTGGAYGYTF. CDR3 sequence (DNA): TGCGCCAGCAGCCTCATGACAGGGGGCGCGTATGGCTACACCTTC. The V and J genes are TRBV5-1 and TRBJ1-2; 10 bases fit TRBD1. V lost 4 bases and J lost 5; bases outside the gene matches: 8. The V gene's germline CDR1 is SGHRS and CDR2 YFSETQ. This CDR3 has 15 residues.

The chain uses TRBV6-5 and TRBJ1-5; a possible D gene is TRBD1 (5 bases). The CDR3 is 14 amino acids. CDR1 and CDR2 (germline): MNHEY, SVGAGI. Trimming cost V 1 base and J 5 bases, with 9 bases left between them. DNA for the CDR3: TGTGCCAGCAGTTACTTGGGGCAAGATCAGCCCCAGCATTTT. Protein: CASSYLGQDQPQHF.

J is TRBJ2-1 and V is TRBV29-1; D possibly corresponds to TRBD2 (6 bases). The CDR3 is made up of 14 amino acids. Germline lookup yields CDR1 SQVTM and CDR2 ANQGSEA. The CDR3 sequence is CNPGGESSYNEQFF. Here the CDR3 DNA reads TGCAACCCTGGCGGGGAGAGCTCCTACAATGAGCAGTTCTTC.

The rearrangement links TRBV18 to TRBJ2-7, with D tentatively TRBD2 (5 bases). V was pared by 0 bases and J by 3 bases, with 12 bases between. This CDR3 region has 15 residues. Germline CDR1 is KGHSH and CDR2 is LQKENI. DNA for the CDR3: TGTGCCAGCTCACCACCAAATAGGGAGTTCTACGAGCAGTACTTC. Translating it yields CASSPPNREFYEQYF.